This T cell receptor (beta chain) is from a study of CXCR3-negative and CXCR3-positive naive CD8 T cells. Whole-study findings and limits: Memory, not naive, CXCR3-negative and CXCR3-positive cells differed in TRBV-TRBJ usage. Much lower diversity was found in memory CD8+ cells, while both naive subsets had comparably high diversity. More hydrophobic TRB CDR3s occurred in CXCR3-positive than in CXCR3-negative naive cells.

Germline CDR1 is MNHEY and CDR2 is SMNVEV (reference sequence). The length of the CDR3 is 14 residues. Notes on this clonotype: What it binds is not known.

cDNA libraries for TRB were generated by 5' RACE incorporating UMI labels. TCRdb reprocessed the 5' RACE reads; each CDR3 protein has one entry and no DNA is given. The table for this sample gives about 150,000 distinct CDR3 sequences. At 300,000 to 350,000 cells each, triplicate sorts were carried out for each CD8+ T cell subset. The rearrangement uses TRBV27 and TRBJ2-6. The sequence was collected from a human donor in good health. Some clones in this sample may be carry-over from other donors' samples. The sequenced material came from naive CXCR3+ CD8+ T cells from blood. Subset in this sample: CD45RO-CCR7+CD27+CD95- naive CD8+ T cells expressing CXCR3 (TNR3+). The CDR3: CASSSGSGANVLTF.